The 17 T cell receptor beta chains given below trace back to one sample, sequenced in a study of human T cells and chemical hapten exposure. TCRdb called the RACE reads again in MiXCR, with one record for every CDR3 protein. The sample has about 120,000 distinct CDR3 sequences; around 15% are singletons. This sample's time point: patch test 1, 2 weeks after DPC sensitization. Indicated treatment: therapeutic diphenylcyclopropenone sensitization with weekly scalp DPC. Source: whole blood, taken in connection with sensitization to the hapten diphenylcyclopropenone (DPC). The receptors were sampled from a man between 18 and 29 years old with alopecia areata. Some clones in this sample may be carry-over from other donors' samples.

This clonotype has only a few counts. The chain combines TRBV15 with TRBJ2-1; TRBD1 aligns across 8 bases. The CDR3 extends over 14 amino acids. The germline CDR1 and CDR2 sequences are LNHNV and YYDKDF (reference sequence). The V and J ends lost 9 bases and 6 bases, in that order; junction bases with no gene match: 10. The CDR3 loop reads CATTWTGRFNEQFF. The CDR3 coding sequence is TGTGCCACTACCTGGACAGGGAGGTTCAATGAGCAGTTCTTC.

This clonotype came up a few times. The chain uses TRBV28 and TRBJ2-7, with 9 bases lining up with TRBD2. V was clipped by 5 bases and J by 3 bases; unmatched bases: 14. Germline V gives CDR1 MDHEN, CDR2 SYDVKM. The CDR3 has 17 residues. CDR3 loop: CASSPPRGGLAVYEQYF. The CDR3 DNA sequence: TGTGCCAGCAGTCCTCCGCGGGGGGGACTCGCGGTCTACGAGCAGTACTTC.

Only a few counts were recorded for this clonotype. This chain uses TRBV4-3 with TRBJ2-1; 8 bases agree with TRBD1. The germline V gene encodes CDR1 LGHNA and CDR2 YSLEER. The J segment lost 5 bases and the V segment lost 8 bases, leaving 8 bases of the junction unmatched. This CDR3 comprises 14 residues. CDR3 bases: TGCGCCAGCGGACAGGGCATTGACAACAATGAGCAGTTCTTC. Translation gives CASGQGIDNNEQFF.

The gene calls are TRBV5-6 and TRBJ2-1; 7 bases align to TRBD1. The CDR3 totals 14 residues. V lost 3 bases, J lost 3 bases, and 3 bases stayed unmatched. The germline V gene has CDR1 SGHDT and CDR2 YYEEEE. The CDR3 here is CASSWTGDYNEQFF. CDR3 nucleotide sequence: TGTGCCAGCAGCTGGACAGGAGACTACAATGAGCAGTTCTTC.

This chain links TRBV11-2 with TRBJ1-1; no clear D gene. The CDR3 is 13 residues long. Trimming removed 5 bases from V and 0 bases from J, with 7 bases in between. The germline V gene has CDR1 SGHAT and CDR2 FQNNGV. CDR3 sequence (DNA): TGTGCCAGCAGCATCGGGCTGAACACTGAAGCTTTCTTT. Amino acid sequence: CASSIGLNTEAFF.

There are a few counts of this clonotype. This chain joins TRBV7-6 and TRBJ2-7, with D tentatively TRBD1 or TRBD2 (5 bases each). Deletions cut 5 bases from V and 2 bases from J, with 7 bases between. The CDR3 has 12 amino acids. Germline V gene data show CDR1 as SGHVS and CDR2 as FNYEAQ. The CDR3 DNA reads TGTGCCAGCAGCCCGGGGCCCTACGAGCAGTACGTC. Protein sequence: CASSPGPYEQYV.

This clonotype turned up a few times. The chain couples TRBV6-1 to TRBJ1-2; 9 positions agree with TRBD1. Per germline, CDR1 MNHNS and CDR2 SASEGT. The CDR3 covers 18 residues. The trim removed 1 base at V and 8 bases at J, leaving 17 bases unmatched. CDR3 nucleotides: TGTGCCAGCAGTGAAGGCCTATTTGGGGGACAGGGATTTGACGGCTACACCTTC. Translation: CASSEGLFGGQGFDGYTF.

This clonotype was counted between two and nine times. This sequence joins TRBV5-4 and TRBJ1-6; no firm D call. The CDR3 length is 14 residues. Per germline, CDR1 SGHNT and CDR2 YYREEE (reference sequence). V was shortened by 3 bases and J by 7 bases, with 11 bases between the two germline ends. The CDR3 DNA sequence: TGTGCCAGCAGCTCTCGGAGTATCAATTCACCCCTCCACTTT. Amino acid sequence: CASSSRSINSPLHF.

V gene TRBV6-5 combines with J gene TRBJ2-7; 10 bases are shared with TRBD2. This CDR3 spans 17 amino acids. The V gene's germline CDR1 is MNHEY and CDR2 SVGAGI. V was pared by 2 bases and J by 0 bases, with 7 bases of the junction left unmatched. The CDR3 here is CASSYGGLAGDSYEQYF. DNA of the CDR3: TGTGCCAGCAGTTACGGTGGGCTAGCGGGGGACTCCTACGAGCAGTACTTC.

This clonotype was detected a few times. The CDR3 region is CASSPRRDRINTEAFF. The CDR3 nucleotides are TGTGCCAGCAGCCCCCGTAGGGACAGAATAAACACTGAAGCTTTCTTT. The chain carries TRBV7-8 and TRBJ1-1; 7 nucleotides align to TRBD1. With 5 bases clipped from V and 2 bases from J, the junction kept 11 bases outside the gene matches. CDR3 length equals 16 residues. Germline-derived CDR1 and CDR2 are SGHVS and FQNEAQ.

This clonotype has more than one count but fewer than ten. The V gene is TRBV5-1, the J gene TRBJ2-2, with 10 bases that match TRBD1. The CDR3 extends over 17 amino acids. Germline CDR1 reads SGHRS; CDR2 reads YFSETQ. The V gene end was trimmed by 1 base and the J gene end by 4 bases; junction bases not matched to a gene: 7. This CDR3 is CASSLNSDRGSTGELFF. The CDR3 DNA follows: TGCGCCAGCAGCTTGAACTCGGACAGGGGGAGCACCGGGGAGCTGTTTTTT.

A few counts support this clonotype. This chain joins TRBV12-3 or TRBV12-4 and TRBJ1-6; no clear D gene. The CDR3 loop spans 12 amino acids. V was cut by 4 bases and J by 13 bases, with 11 bases left in between. The DNA of the CDR3 is TGTGCCAGCAGTTCGAGGGTTTCTCCCCTCCACTTT. This translates into CASSSRVSPLHF.

The chain has TRBV20-1 and TRBJ1-1; D is unresolved. V gave up 1 base and J gave up 1 base, with 10 bases separating them. The CDR3 is 14 amino acids. Germline V gene data show CDR1 as DFQATT and CDR2 as SNEGSKA (reference sequence). The CDR3 bases are TGCAGTGCTAGAGTCCCTGAGGAGAACACTGAAGCTTTCTTT. Translated: CSARVPEENTEAFF.

V usage is TRBV7-2 and J usage is TRBJ1-1; 8 nucleotides match TRBD1. The CDR3 is made up of 14 amino acids. Germline loops: CDR1 SGHTA, CDR2 FQGNSA. Germline trimming cut 2 bases from V and 10 bases from J; bases unmatched to any gene: 9. The CDR3 sequence: CASSLTDRVAAAFF. The CDR3, as DNA: TGTGCCAGCAGCTTAACGGACAGGGTTGCTGCAGCTTTCTTT.

This clonotype has a single count. This chain connects TRBV18 to TRBJ2-2; D might be TRBD2 (6 bases). This CDR3 region has 13 residues. The ends were cut back, 8 bases at V and 10 bases at J, with 17 bases in the middle. Germline V gene data show CDR1 as KGHSH and CDR2 as LQKENI. The CDR3 DNA sequence: TGTGCCAGCATTGAGCCGGGACTTGCGGAGCTGTTTTTT. Translated, it gives CASIEPGLAELFF. Combining the CDR3 with reference TRBV18 and TRBJ2-2 gives the whole variable domain NAGVMQNPRHLVRRRGQEARLRCSPMKGHSHVYWYRQLPEEGLKFMVYLQKENIIDESGMPKERFSAEFPKEGPSILRIQQVVRGDSAAYFCASIEPGLAELFFGEGSRLTVL.

This clonotype was counted at least ten times. The chain recombines TRBV7-3 with TRBJ2-5; tentative D call: TRBD2 (6 bases). Germline CDR1 SGHTA, CDR2 FQGTGA. V shed 1 base and J shed 1 base, with 10 bases lying between them. This CDR3 has 15 residues. The CDR3 DNA reads as TGTGCCAGCAGCTTAAGAGGCGGGGCCCAAGAGACCCAGTACTTC. Protein: CASSLRGGAQETQYF.

In the case of this clonotype: A read error is possible here, since a much larger clone lies one base away. The chain uses TRBV7-6 and TRBJ2-5; 10 bases line up with TRBD2. With V trimmed by 2 bases and J by 0 bases, 6 bases remained unmatched. The CDR3 has 17 amino acids. The V gene's germline CDR1 is SGHVS and CDR2 FNYEAQ. The CDR3 DNA follows: TGTGCCAGCAGCTTATTGTCTAGCGGGGGTTACCAAGAGACCCAGTACTTC. This codes for CASSLLSSGGYQETQYF.